This passage covers 14 T cell receptor beta chains from one sample sequenced in a study of T cell responses to AZD1222 COVID-19 vaccine. The table came from immunoSEQ multiplex PCR; TCRdb's copy has only in-frame clones and leaves some out. Seen here are some 120,000 clones, about nine tenths observed once, and the top ten hold under 9%. The input for sequencing was peripheral blood, taken on day 0 of AZD1222 vaccination. Source of these receptors: an adult in good health.

This chain connects TRBV10-1 to TRBJ2-5; a weak D match, TRBD2 (6 bases). The germline gives CDR1 WNHNN, CDR2 SYGVQD (reference sequence). The CDR3 contains 15 residues. Trimming took 0 bases from V and 2 from J, leaving 10 bases between them. The DNA for the CDR3 is TGCGCCAGCAGTGAGTCCTGGGGAGGACAAGAGACCCAGTACTTC. Encoded protein: CASSESWGGQETQYF.

This chain connects TRBV5-1 to TRBJ2-3; D perhaps matches TRBD1 (6 bases). In germline, CDR1 is SGHRS, CDR2 YFSETQ. CDR3 size: 14 residues. V was clipped by 1 base and J by 3 bases, with 9 bases between them. The CDR3 sequence: CASSLPGQTDTQYF. In DNA, the CDR3 is TGCGCCAGCAGCTTGCCCGGACAGACAGATACGCAGTATTTT.

The chain has TRBV10-3 and TRBJ2-1; D call uncertain. CDR1 ENHRY and CDR2 SYGVKD come from the germline V gene. The V end was cut by 2 bases, the J end by 0 bases, with 5 bases between. This CDR3 is 14 amino acids long. The CDR3: CAISETGSYNEQFF. CDR3 nucleotide sequence: TGTGCCATCAGTGAGACGGGCTCCTACAATGAGCAGTTCTTC.

The sample holds one count of this clone. The chain has TRBV6-5 and TRBJ2-3; no reliable D call. In germline, CDR1 is MNHEY, CDR2 SVGAGI. V gave up 3 bases and J gave up 5 bases, with 12 bases separating them. The CDR3 runs 14 residues. This CDR3 is CASSYRMAVDTQYF. The DNA for the CDR3 is TGTGCCAGCAGTTATCGGATGGCTGTAGATACGCAGTATTTT.

This chain joins TRBV11-2 and TRBJ2-2; D is tentatively TRBD1 or TRBD2 (5 bases each). The germline V gene has CDR1 SGHAT and CDR2 FQNNGV. Trimming removed 5 bases at V and 9 bases at J, with 16 bases between. The CDR3 consists of 14 residues. The CDR3 loop reads CASSVGTFSRELFF. DNA for the CDR3: TGTGCCAGCAGCGTAGGGACGTTCTCCCGGGAGCTGTTTTTT.

This chain connects TRBV27 to TRBJ1-6; 8 nucleotides agree with TRBD1. Trimming at V came to 6 bases and at J to 11 bases, leaving 12 bases not matched to a gene. Looked up from germline, CDR1 is MNHEY and CDR2 is SMNVEV (reference sequence). This CDR3 has 15 residues. Written as DNA, the CDR3 is TGTGCCAGCAGCCCTGTCGGACAGGGCCTCACACCCCTCCACTTT. Protein product: CASSPVGQGLTPLHF.

The CDR3 DNA is TGTGCCAGCAGCTTAGTTTTAGCGGGGGGAGGAGAGACCCAGTACTTC. Protein product: CASSLVLAGGGETQYF. The chain couples TRBV7-9 to TRBJ2-5; TRBD2 agrees at 10 bases. Looked up from germline, CDR1 is SEHNR and CDR2 is FQNEAQ (reference sequence). J gave up 4 bases and V 1 base, and 6 bases lay outside the gene matches. This CDR3 region has 16 residues.

This chain joins TRBV28 and TRBJ1-2; D unclear. The CDR3 totals 12 residues. Looked up from germline, CDR1 is MDHEN and CDR2 is SYDVKM. V lost 4 bases, J lost 6 bases, and 9 bases lay in between. CDR3 residues: CASSSSQHGYTF. CDR3 sequence (DNA): TGTGCCAGCAGTTCCAGCCAGCATGGCTACACCTTC.

V and J are TRBV19 and TRBJ1-6; 8 bases fit TRBD1. CDR3 length: 15 amino acids. Germline values: CDR1 LNHDA, CDR2 SQIVND (reference sequence). V gave up 5 bases and J gave up 6 bases; unmatched junction bases: 6. In DNA, the CDR3 is TGTGCCAGTAGTGTCGGGACAGGTTTTAATTCACCCCTCCACTTT. Protein: CASSVGTGFNSPLHF. The full variable domain, with the rest looked up from reference TRBV19 and TRBJ1-6, is DGGITQSPKYLFRKEGQNVTLSCEQNLNHDAMYWYRQDPGQGLRLIYYSQIVNDFQKGDIAEGYSVSREKKESFPLTVTSAQKNPTAFYLCASSVGTGFNSPLHFGNGTRLTVT.

This sequence joins TRBV30 and TRBJ1-2, with 9 bases aligning to TRBD1. Trimming took 6 bases from V and 6 from J; bases not matched to a gene: 11. The CDR3 consists of 14 residues. In germline, CDR1 is GTSNPN, CDR2 SVGIG (reference sequence). For the CDR3, the DNA is TGTGCCTGCCGGGACAGGGAAGGCCAGCATGGCTACACCTTC. Protein: CACRDREGQHGYTF.

The chain carries TRBV10-3 and TRBJ1-2; D perhaps matches TRBD1 (5 bases). CDR1 and CDR2 (germline): ENHRY, SYGVKD. CDR3 length: 12 residues. Between the trimmed V and J ends, which lost 4 bases and 6 bases, there was a span of 9 bases. Here the CDR3 reads CAISASGNGYTF. CDR3 DNA: TGTGCCATCAGTGCGTCAGGGAATGGCTACACCTTC.

V and J are TRBV3-1 (or the pseudogene TRBV3-2) and TRBJ1-4, with D maybe TRBD1 (6 bases). Trimming left V 1 base short and J 7 bases short, with 13 bases between. Germline V gives CDR1 LGHDT, CDR2 YNNKEL (reference sequence). The CDR3 loop spans 15 amino acids. CDR3 region: CASSQGSGTLEKLFF. CDR3 DNA: TGTGCCAGCAGCCAAGGATCCGGGACACTTGAAAAACTGTTTTTT.

The chain is built from TRBV11-3 and TRBJ1-3, with no clear D. V was pared by 1 base and J by 1 base, with 8 bases between. Per germline, CDR1 SGHNT and CDR2 YENEEA. This CDR3 contains 15 residues. CDR3 sequence reads: CASSLAHSSGNTIYF. For the CDR3, the DNA is TGTGCCAGCAGCTTAGCCCACAGTTCTGGAAACACCATATATTTT.

This clone showed up just a few times. The V gene is TRBV11-2, the J gene TRBJ1-2; no definite D call. The germline CDR1 and CDR2 sequences are SGHAT and FQNNGV. The ends were cut back, 1 base at V and 6 bases at J, with 9 bases in the middle. The CDR3 runs to 13 residues. The CDR3 DNA reads TGTGCCAGCAGCTTAGGTGGTCGGGATGGCTACACCTTC. Its protein is CASSLGGRDGYTF.